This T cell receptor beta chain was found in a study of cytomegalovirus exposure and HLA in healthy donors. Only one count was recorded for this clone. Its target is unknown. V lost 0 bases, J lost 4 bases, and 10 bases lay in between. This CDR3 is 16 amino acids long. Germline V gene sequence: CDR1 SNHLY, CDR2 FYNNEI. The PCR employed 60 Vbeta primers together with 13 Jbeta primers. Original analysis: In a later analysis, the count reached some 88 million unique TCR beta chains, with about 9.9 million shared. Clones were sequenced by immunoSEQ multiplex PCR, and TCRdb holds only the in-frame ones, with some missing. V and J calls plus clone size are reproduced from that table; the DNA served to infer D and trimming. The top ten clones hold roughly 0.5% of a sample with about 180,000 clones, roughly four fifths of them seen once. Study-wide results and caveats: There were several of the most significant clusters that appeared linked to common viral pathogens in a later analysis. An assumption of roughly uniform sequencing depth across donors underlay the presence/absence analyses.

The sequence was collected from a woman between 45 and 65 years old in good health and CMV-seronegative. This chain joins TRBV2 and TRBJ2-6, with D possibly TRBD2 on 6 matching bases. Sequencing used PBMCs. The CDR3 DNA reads TGTGCCAGCAGTGAAGCGCGCGGGGTAGGGGCCAACGTCCTGACTTTC. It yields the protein CASSEARGVGANVLTF.